This TCR beta chain was sequenced for a study of blood T cell repertoires in COVID-19. About the research overall: The United States, Italy and Spain supplied acute and convalescent COVID-19 samples. Nucleic acid was either cDNA or gDNA, and it came from T cells, B-cell-depleted T cells, or PBMCs.

The CDR3 spans 15 residues. V was cut by 5 bases and J by 5 bases, with 19 bases left in between. Germline CDR1 is SGHTA and CDR2 is FQGNSA. As handled by the study authors: Reference gene primer amplification in the assay estimated nucleated cell counts. The assay was immunoSEQ multiplex PCR, and TCRdb's table has in-frame clones only and misses some. V and J calls and clone size are given by that table; D and trimming were obtained from the DNA. The sample carries roughly 160,000 clones, more than 70% recorded once. This clone was found once. The TCR sequence derives from an elderly woman with active or convalescent COVID-19. The gene calls are TRBV7-2 and TRBJ2-7, with D perhaps matching TRBD1 (5 bases). The sequenced sample consisted of peripheral blood. DNA of the CDR3: TGTGCCAGCAGCCCGAGACAGTCCATACAACACGAGCAGTACTTC. Protein: CASSPRQSIQHEQYF.